The T cell receptor beta chain under discussion was sequenced for a study of CD4 T cell repertoires and nickel (dated by TCRdb to 2020 to 2021). The library was made by RT-PCR. The sequencer was an Illumina MiSeq. TCRdb reworked the public reads: Q25 trimming with fastp, MiXCR clone assembly, productive beta chains retained. CDR3 protein duplicates are merged, each entry listing the most common genes and DNA. The sample profile shows some 460 distinct CDR3 sequences; approximately 80% of them were found once. 6% to 8% of the sample belongs to the ten largest clones. Points on this clonotype: Its antigen is currently not known. No base quality information exists; no much larger clone differs at one position.

The TCR originated in a human donor in a nickel allergy study, with or without nickel allergy (not recorded which). It is not recorded whether this sample comes from one donor or several. The sequenced material came from CD4+ T cells from blood, not recorded whether cultured.

The nucleotides read TGTGCCATGGCCGGGACCTACAATCAGCCCCAGCATTTT. Its translation reads: CAMAGTYNQPQHF. The sequence links TRBV10-3 to TRBJ1-5, with TRBD1 perhaps the D gene, on 5 matching bases. The germline V gene supplies CDR1 ENHRY and CDR2 SYGVKD. The CDR3 measures 13 amino acids from cysteine to phenylalanine. Here the CDR3 DNA is all that survives: 39 bases in frame from base 1. The junction shows trimming of 9 bases on V and 3 bases on J, plus 12 bases between the germline ends.